This T cell receptor beta chain was recorded in a study of blood T cells in healthy people across ages. The second PCR ran about 6 to 11 cycles with a sample-barcoded 5' primer and J-beta primers. One entry per CDR3 protein results from TCRdb running MiXCR on the 5' RACE reads. The sample lists hundreds of thousands of distinct CDR3 sequences; roughly 41% were seen once. Trimming shortened V by 4 bases and J by 8 bases, and 20 bases separated the two germline ends. The CDR3 sequence is 15 residues long. In germline, CDR1 is LGHDT, CDR2 YNNKEL (reference sequence). The TCR comes from a woman aged 55-69 years in good health. The rearrangement links TRBV3-1 to TRBJ1-1; D gene ambiguous. Sequenced sample: blood. As DNA, the CDR3 is TGTGCCAGCAGCCCGCCCAGGATAGGCATAGAGGAAGCTTTCTTT. Encoded protein: CASSPPRIGIEEAFF.